The following is a T cell receptor (beta chain) sequence with its context. Using immunoSEQ multiplex PCR, the repertoire was profiled, and TCRdb retains in-frame clones only, with some absent. This table has roughly 200,000 clones, about 66% appearing once. This sample stems from a study of shared clonotypes between healthy human individuals. This CDR3 has 16 residues. Source material: memory CD4+ T cells sorted from blood. Subset denoted: CD45RA-negative fraction. V usage is TRBV7-5 and J usage is TRBJ1-2; TRBD1, the table's D call, lacks a check against the DNA. TRBV7-5 is deemed a pseudogene. This TCR came from a man younger than 45 in good health. CDR3 sequence reads: CVRSLAFRSESYGYTF. CDR3 nucleotides: TGTGTCAGAAGCTTAGCCTTCAGATCTGAATCGTATGGCTACACCTTC.